The next 18 T cell receptor beta chains were all read from a single sample in a study of T cell responses to AZD1222 COVID-19 vaccine. Only in-frame clones appear in the TCRdb table, and some are missing; sequencing was by immunoSEQ multiplex PCR. The sample consists of 90,000 to 95,000 clones, roughly 88% of them appearing once. The source material was peripheral blood, sampled on day 0 of AZD1222 vaccination. All receptors derive from an adult in good health.

This rearrangement joins TRBV18 to TRBJ1-1; D is possibly TRBD1 (6 bases). From germline, CDR1 is KGHSH and CDR2 LQKENI. CDR3 length: 15 amino acids. V was pared by 2 bases and J by 1 base, with 11 bases between. The CDR3 sequence: CASSPSSTGNTEAFF. In DNA, the CDR3 is TGTGCCAGCTCACCATCCTCGACAGGGAACACTGAAGCTTTCTTT.

The V gene is TRBV5-1, the J gene TRBJ1-2, with D perhaps TRBD1 (5 bases). Trimming shortened V by 2 bases and J by 5 bases, and 10 bases separated the two germline ends. The CDR3 has 13 residues. The germline gives CDR1 SGHRS, CDR2 YFSETQ. CDR3: CASSFGQDYGYTF. In nucleotides, the CDR3 is TGCGCCAGCAGCTTCGGACAAGATTATGGCTACACCTTC. Looking up the rest from reference TRBV5-1 and TRBJ1-2 gives the full variable domain: KAGVTQTPRYLIKTRGQQVTLSCSPISGHRSVSWYQQTPGQGLQFLFEYFSETQRNKGNFPGRFSGRQFSNSRSEMNVSTLELGDSALYLCASSFGQDYGYTFGSGTRLTVV.

In this sample, this clone turned up a few times. The J gene is TRBJ2-7, the V gene TRBV3-1 (or the pseudogene TRBV3-2), with 11 bases aligning to TRBD2. The CDR3 spans 12 residues. The V and J ends lost 9 bases and 4 bases, in that order; junction bases with no gene match: 2. From germline, CDR1 is LGHDT and CDR2 YNNKEL (reference sequence). The CDR3 is CASSGRAYEQYF. CDR3 in DNA: TGTGCCAGTAGCGGGAGGGCGTACGAGCAGTACTTC.

The chain links TRBV7-3 to TRBJ2-5, with no clear D. CDR3 length: 13 amino acids. The germline V gene encodes CDR1 SGHTA and CDR2 FQGTGA. Trimming shortened V by 6 bases and J by 5 bases, and 13 bases separated the two germline ends. DNA for the CDR3: TGTGCCAGCAGTCAGACTGCTCCGGAGACCCAGTACTTC. As protein: CASSQTAPETQYF.

The chain links TRBV6-2 or TRBV6-3 to TRBJ2-7; D is perhaps TRBD1 or TRBD2 (5 bases each). The CDR3 length is 15 residues. Germline V gene data show CDR1 as MNHEY and CDR2 as SVGEGT. Trimming stripped 5 bases from V and 2 bases from J, with 16 bases between. The CDR3 sequence: CASSGDPSSTYEQYF. The CDR3 DNA reads as TGTGCCAGCAGTGGGGACCCTTCCAGCACCTACGAGCAGTACTTC.

The V call is TRBV6-5, the J call TRBJ2-2; 11 bases align to TRBD2. Germline V gene sequence: CDR1 MNHEY, CDR2 SVGAGI. This CDR3 is built from 14 residues. After removal of 5 bases from V and 9 bases from J, the junction contained 5 bases not matched to a gene. In DNA form, the CDR3 reads TGTGCCAGCAGTAGACTAGCGGGGCACCGGGAGCTGTTTTTT. This codes for CASSRLAGHRELFF.

The V gene is TRBV12-5, the J gene TRBJ2-3; TRBD1 is a possible D gene (6 bases). Looked up from germline, CDR1 is LGHNT and CDR2 is FRNRAP. The CDR3 is 15 residues long. Trimming took 7 bases from V and 2 from J, leaving 16 bases between them. CDR3 bases: TGTGCTAGTGCCCCCCTACAGGGCTCCACAGATACGCAGTATTTT. Its protein is CASAPLQGSTDTQYF.

This chain joins TRBV9 and TRBJ2-7; D is possibly TRBD1 (7 bases). CDR1 and CDR2 (germline): SGDLS, YYNGEE. The CDR3 extends over 15 amino acids. Trimming removed 0 bases at V and 2 bases at J, with 12 bases between. The CDR3 here is CASSVGGGTAYEQYF. The CDR3 DNA reads as TGTGCCAGCAGCGTAGGAGGGGGGACAGCCTACGAGCAGTACTTC.

In its sample, this clone was seen once. The genes are TRBV7-9 and TRBJ1-2, with D possibly matching TRBD1 (5 bases). Trimming shortened V by 1 base and J by 8 bases, and 11 bases separated the two germline ends. The germline V gene encodes CDR1 SEHNR and CDR2 FQNEAQ (reference sequence). This CDR3 is 13 amino acids long. The DNA of the CDR3 is TGTGCCAGCAGCTTAGAAGGGACTGAGGGCTACACCTTC. Protein product: CASSLEGTEGYTF.

The gene calls are TRBV7-9 and TRBJ1-4; the D is unclear. Germline loops: CDR1 SEHNR, CDR2 FQNEAQ (reference sequence). The CDR3 covers 14 residues. Trimming stripped 5 bases from V and 8 bases from J, with 15 bases between. The CDR3 loop reads CASSHIRIGEKLFF. The CDR3 coding sequence is TGTGCCAGCAGCCACATTAGGATAGGGGAAAAACTGTTTTTT. The variable domain in full, with the rest retrieved from reference TRBV7-9 and TRBJ1-4, is DTGVSQNPRHKITKRGQNVTFRCDPISEHNRLYWYRQTLGQGPEFLTYFQNEAQLEKSRLLSDRFSAERPKGSFSTLEIQRTEQGDSAMYLCASSHIRIGEKLFFGSGTQLSVL.

This clone was found a few times. The sample has other DNA sequences that encode this CDR3 too. The chain couples TRBV7-2 to TRBJ2-4, with 8 bases that match TRBD2. From germline, CDR1 is SGHTA and CDR2 FQGNSA. This CDR3 region has 13 residues. V gave up 5 bases and J gave up 5 bases; unmatched junction bases: 2. The CDR3 bases are TGTGCCAGCAGCGCGGGGGGCGAAAACATTCAGTACTTC. This translates into CASSAGGENIQYF.

The gene calls are TRBV9 and TRBJ2-1; 10 bases fit TRBD2. The germline gives CDR1 SGDLS, CDR2 YYNGEE. Losses at the gene ends were 3 bases for V and 7 bases for J; bases not matched to a gene: 10. This CDR3 has 16 residues. The CDR3 region is CASSAPLAGEFNEQFF. The CDR3 nucleotides read TGTGCCAGCAGCGCCCCCCTAGCGGGGGAATTTAATGAGCAGTTCTTC.

The chain couples TRBV10-3 to TRBJ2-7; no clear D gene. The V end lost 0 bases, the J end lost 3 bases, and 9 bases lay between the germline ends. The CDR3 totals 14 residues. Germline assignment: CDR1 ENHRY and CDR2 SYGVKD. Written as DNA, the CDR3 is TGTGCCATCAGTGAGTCGGGCTTTAACTACGAGCAGTACTTC. It translates to CAISESGFNYEQYF.

This clone was seen only a few times. The V gene is TRBV2, the J gene TRBJ2-5, with D possibly being TRBD1 (5 bases). The germline gives CDR1 SNHLY, CDR2 FYNNEI. The ends were cut back, 5 bases at V and 1 base at J, with 8 bases in the middle. CDR3 size: 13 residues. The CDR3 loop is CASSPQVQETQYF. CDR3 DNA: TGTGCCAGCAGTCCACAGGTCCAAGAGACCCAGTACTTC.

This chain links TRBV4-3 with TRBJ2-1; the D is unclear. Germline loops: CDR1 LGHNA, CDR2 YSLEER. This CDR3 region has 15 residues. With 8 bases removed from V and 2 bases from J, the gap between germline ends came to 16 bases. This CDR3 is CASGEWSRAYNEQFF. The DNA of the CDR3 is TGCGCCAGCGGGGAATGGAGTAGGGCCTACAATGAGCAGTTCTTC.

CDR3 nucleotide sequence: TGTGCCAGCAGTCAGGTCGGGGAGAGCTACGAGCAGTACTTC. This gives the protein CASSQVGESYEQYF. The chain is built from TRBV27 and TRBJ2-7; tentatively, D is TRBD2 (5 bases). Trimming took 5 bases from V and 3 from J, leaving 14 bases between them. From germline, CDR1 is MNHEY and CDR2 SMNVEV (reference sequence). This CDR3 comprises 14 residues.

The V and J genes are TRBV7-9 and TRBJ1-1, with 8 bases matching TRBD1. V shed 3 bases and J 1 base; nucleotides not matched to a gene: 7. This CDR3 contains 16 residues. Germline V lookup: CDR1 SEHNR, CDR2 FQNEAQ (reference sequence). Here the CDR3 DNA reads TGTGCCAGCAGCTTCGGACAGGGTGGGACGAACACTGAAGCTTTCTTT. Amino acids: CASSFGQGGTNTEAFF.

This clone was seen a handful of times. CDR3: CASTQRGDTEAFF. The CDR3 DNA reads as TGTGCCAGCACCCAAAGGGGAGACACTGAAGCTTTCTTT. The V call is TRBV6-5, the J call TRBJ1-1; the D gene is possibly TRBD1 (5 bases). The V end was cut by 7 bases, the J end by 3 bases, with 12 bases between. CDR3 length: 13 amino acids. CDR1 is MNHEY, CDR2 SVGAGI, per germline.